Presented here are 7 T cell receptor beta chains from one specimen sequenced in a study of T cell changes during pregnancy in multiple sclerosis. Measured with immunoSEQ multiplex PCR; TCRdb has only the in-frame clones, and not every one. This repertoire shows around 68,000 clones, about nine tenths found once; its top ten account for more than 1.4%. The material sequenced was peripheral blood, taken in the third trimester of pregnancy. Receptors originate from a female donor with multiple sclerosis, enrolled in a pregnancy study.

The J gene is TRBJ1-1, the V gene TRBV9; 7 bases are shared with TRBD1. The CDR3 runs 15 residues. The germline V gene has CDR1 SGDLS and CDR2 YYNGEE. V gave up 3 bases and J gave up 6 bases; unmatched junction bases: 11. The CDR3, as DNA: TGTGCCAGCAGCGACTCCCGGGACAGATACGCTGAAGCTTTCTTT. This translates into CASSDSRDRYAEAFF.

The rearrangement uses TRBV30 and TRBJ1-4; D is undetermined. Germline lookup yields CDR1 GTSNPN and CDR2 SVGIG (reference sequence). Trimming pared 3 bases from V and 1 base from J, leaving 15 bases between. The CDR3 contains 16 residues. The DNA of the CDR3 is TGTGCCTGGAGGACTGGGTCCGTCGGAACTAATGAAAAACTGTTTTTT. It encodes CAWRTGSVGTNEKLFF.

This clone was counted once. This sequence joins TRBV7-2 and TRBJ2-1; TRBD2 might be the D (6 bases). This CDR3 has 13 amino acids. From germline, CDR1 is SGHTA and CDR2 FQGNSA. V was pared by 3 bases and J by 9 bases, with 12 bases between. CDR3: CASSFPLGGEQFF. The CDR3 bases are TGTGCCAGCAGCTTTCCCCTGGGAGGTGAGCAGTTCTTC.

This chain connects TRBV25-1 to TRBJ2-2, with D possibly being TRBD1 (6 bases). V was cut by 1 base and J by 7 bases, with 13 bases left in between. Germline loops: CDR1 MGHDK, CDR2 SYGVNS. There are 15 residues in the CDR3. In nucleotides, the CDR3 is TGTGCCAGCAGTGAATCTAACAGGGCGAGCGGGGAGCTGTTTTTT. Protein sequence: CASSESNRASGELFF.

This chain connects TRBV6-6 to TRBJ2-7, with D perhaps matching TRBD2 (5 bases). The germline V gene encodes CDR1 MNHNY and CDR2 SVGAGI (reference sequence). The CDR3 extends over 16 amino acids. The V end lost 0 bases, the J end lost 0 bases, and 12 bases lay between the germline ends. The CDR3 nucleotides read TGTGCCAGCAGTTACTCTAGGCGGGCCAACTCCTACGAGCAGTACTTC. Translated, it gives CASSYSRRANSYEQYF.

The CDR3 DNA reads TGTGCCACCGCGGGGGGTGATGGGGCCAACGTCCTGACTTTC. It encodes CATAGGDGANVLTF. The chain couples TRBV6-5 to TRBJ2-6; TRBD2 matches at 8 bases. Unmatched junction bases numbered 5, after V lost 10 bases and J lost 3 bases. Germline V lookup: CDR1 MNHEY, CDR2 SVGAGI. The CDR3 is 14 amino acids.

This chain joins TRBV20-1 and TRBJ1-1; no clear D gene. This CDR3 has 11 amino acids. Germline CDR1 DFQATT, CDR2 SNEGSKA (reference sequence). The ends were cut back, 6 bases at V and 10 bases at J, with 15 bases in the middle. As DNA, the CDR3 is TGCAGTGCCCCCTCAGCGGGTGTAGCTTTCTTT. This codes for CSAPSAGVAFF.